Here is one T cell receptor beta chain with its context. The antigen is not known. Germline V gene lookup returns CDR1 MGHRA and CDR2 YSYEKL. V shed 1 base and J shed 5 bases, with 23 bases lying between them. This CDR3 is 18 amino acids long. The repertoire was sequenced with immunoSEQ multiplex PCR; TCRdb's copy has only in-frame clones and lacks some. The sample records some 2.1 million clones, around 93% being singletons. The data originate from a study of shared clonotypes between healthy human individuals. Study-wide context: Each donor's CD8 memory used one plate, CD8 naive two, each CD4 subset three.

Naive CD8 cells, CD45RO-negative and positively selected for CCR7, excluded terminally differentiated effector memory CD45RA+ cells. Study results and limitations: Large sequencing depth failed to make sorted-subset sequencing complete, rarefaction showed.

The chain combines TRBV4-1 with TRBJ2-5, with a tentative D call TRBD1 (6 bases). This TCR derives from a man between 18 and 29 years old in good health. Some clones in this sample may be carry-over from other donors' samples. The sequencing sample was made of naive CD8+ T cells from PBMCs. CDR3 loop: CASSQVGPNRQVAETQYF. The CDR3 DNA sequence: TGCGCCAGCAGCCAAGTAGGACCCAATAGACAGGTGGCGGAGACCCAGTACTTC.